Below, 3 T cell receptor beta chains from the same sample are listed, as sequenced in a study of blood T cell repertoires in COVID-19. The repertoire was sequenced with immunoSEQ multiplex PCR; TCRdb's copy has only in-frame clones and lacks some. In the table there are some 130,000 clones, 60% to 85% of which are singletons. The sample taken for sequencing was peripheral blood. The receptors here all came from a man older than 75 with acute or convalescent COVID-19.

The J gene is TRBJ2-3, the V gene TRBV6-5; TRBD1 aligns across 8 bases. Trimming cost V 0 bases and J 3 bases; bases outside gene matches: 2. CDR1 and CDR2 from the germline V gene are MNHEY and SVGAGI. The CDR3 totals 15 residues. The CDR3 sequence: CASSYSQGATDTQYF. The CDR3 DNA is TGTGCCAGCAGTTACTCCCAGGGGGCAACAGATACGCAGTATTTT.

The gene calls are TRBV7-2 and TRBJ1-2; 7 bases align to TRBD1. The germline CDR1 and CDR2 sequences are SGHTA and FQGNSA. The CDR3 is 13 residues long. Trimming cost V 6 bases and J 4 bases; bases outside gene matches: 5. The CDR3 sequence is CASSPTGIYGYTF. The CDR3 nucleotides read TGTGCCAGCAGTCCGACAGGGATCTATGGCTACACCTTC.

V gene TRBV3-1 (or the pseudogene TRBV3-2) combines with J gene TRBJ2-5; D is perhaps TRBD2 (5 bases). Trimming left V 4 bases short and J 5 bases short, with 14 bases between. This CDR3 has 14 residues. CDR1 LGHDT and CDR2 YNNKEL come from the germline V gene (reference sequence). CDR3 loop: CASSPRPRGETQYF. The DNA of the CDR3 is TGTGCCAGCAGCCCCCGGCCCCGAGGGGAGACCCAGTACTTC.